This T cell receptor (beta chain) was captured in a study of CD8+ T cells in alopecia areata. Study as a whole: Tofacitinib was taken orally by treated patients, and the dose was 5 to 10 mg twice daily. Patients in the study were on tofacitinib for 6 to 18 months, then off it for 6 months.

Treatment noted: oral pan-JAK inhibitor, 5-10 mg twice daily. Punch biopsies of lesional scalp, plus peripheral blood, were taken from alopecia areata patients. This clone was counted a single time. Germline V gives CDR1 SQVTM, CDR2 ANQGSEA. V shed 1 base and J 7 bases; nucleotides not matched to a gene: 11. CDR3 length: 15 amino acids. Extracted RNA was reverse transcribed, and the resulting cDNA served as sequencing template. Clones were read by immunoSEQ multiplex PCR, and TCRdb kept only the in-frame ones, dropping some. There are over 90,000 clones in the sample; 85% to 90% occur only once, and roughly 10% lies in the top ten.

The chain joins TRBV29-1 to TRBJ1-2; TRBD1 agrees at 8 bases. The starting material was CD8+ T cells sorted from blood, obtained between weeks 30 and 35, from a patient treated with tofacitinib. The sequence came from a human donor with alopecia areata. The CDR3 DNA follows: TGCAGCGTTGAAGCCTACGACAGGGGTAGGCTTGGCTACACCTTC. It is translated as CSVEAYDRGRLGYTF. Using reference TRBV29-1 and TRBJ1-2 for the parts outside the CDR3, the full variable domain is SAVISQKPSRDICQRGTSLTIQCQVDSQVTMMFWYRQQPGQSLTLIATANQGSEATYESGFVIDKFPISRPNLTFSTLTVSNMSPEDSSIYLCSVEAYDRGRLGYTFGSGTRLTVV.